Below are 9 T cell receptor beta chains sequenced from a single sample in a study of T-cell reconstitution after alpha-beta-depleted transplantation in children. For TCRbeta, the library was prepared with unique molecular identifiers. TCRdb redid the calling of the PCR reads with MiXCR, one entry per CDR3 protein. The table records 170,000 or so distinct CDR3 sequences, 6.5% to 7.5% of them present only once. Specimen: PBMCs from the stem cell graft donor, collected from the stem cell graft. These receptors were taken from a human donor who donated a stem cell graft to a child with Wiskott-Aldrich syndrome.

This clonotype was picked up many times. This chain uses TRBV7-2 with TRBJ1-1; no reliable D call. The CDR3 runs 13 residues. V lost 7 bases and J 4 bases, leaving 13 bases between the germline ends. Germline values: CDR1 SGHTA, CDR2 FQGNSA. The CDR3 DNA follows: TGTGCCAGCACCTTCTCCGTTGGCACTGAAGCTTTCTTT. Its translation: CASTFSVGTEAFF.

The CDR3 bases are TGCAGTGCCGAGAAGGACGTTGGAAACGAAGCTTTCTTT. This translates into CSAEKDVGNEAFF. The chain has TRBV20-1 and TRBJ1-1, with D uncertain. Germline values: CDR1 DFQATT, CDR2 SNEGSKA (reference sequence). The length of the CDR3 is 13 residues. Trimming stripped 6 bases from V and 8 bases from J, with 19 bases between.

In its sample, this clonotype was seen many times. The chain has TRBV28 and TRBJ1-4; 9 nucleotides line up with TRBD1. The CDR3 contains 15 residues. Trimming at V came to 5 bases and at J to 8 bases, leaving 9 bases not matched to a gene. Germline V gene lookup returns CDR1 MDHEN and CDR2 SYDVKM. CDR3 DNA: TGTGCCAGCAGTCTACAACAGGGGGCAGGAGAAAAACTGTTTTTT. This translates into CASSLQQGAGEKLFF.

At least ten counts were recorded for this clonotype. The V gene is TRBV12-3 or TRBV12-4, the J gene TRBJ2-4; no clear D gene. This CDR3 is 13 amino acids long. Trimming left V 6 bases short and J 1 base short, with 7 bases between. This CDR3 reads CASSTTAKNIQYF. For the CDR3, the DNA is TGTGCCAGCAGCACCACGGCCAAAAACATTCAGTACTTC.

This clonotype was counted ten times or more. The V and J genes are TRBV5-1 and TRBJ1-2; D is ambiguous. V lost 0 bases to trimming and J lost 0 bases, with 6 bases between them. The germline V gene has CDR1 SGHRS and CDR2 YFSETQ. This CDR3 comprises 14 residues. CDR3 in DNA: TGCGCCAGCAGCTTGGCTTCGGCTAACTATGGCTACACCTTC. Amino acid sequence: CASSLASANYGYTF. Using reference TRBV5-1 and TRBJ1-2 for the parts outside the CDR3, the full variable domain is KAGVTQTPRYLIKTRGQQVTLSCSPISGHRSVSWYQQTPGQGLQFLFEYFSETQRNKGNFPGRFSGRQFSNSRSEMNVSTLELGDSALYLCASSLASANYGYTFGSGTRLTVV.

There are many counts of this clonotype. The DNA of the CDR3 is TGTGCCAGCAGTGCCGGGACTGAAAATTCACCCCTCCACTTT. The encoded protein is CASSAGTENSPLHF. The V and J genes are TRBV25-1 and TRBJ1-6; possibly TRBD1 for D (5 bases). CDR1 MGHDK and CDR2 SYGVNS come from the germline V gene. Trimming cost V 4 bases and J 7 bases, with 11 bases left between them. The CDR3 contains 14 residues.

This clonotype was seen at least ten times. The V and J genes are TRBV5-1 and TRBJ1-2; tentative D call: TRBD1 (5 bases). The V gene lost 3 bases and the J gene lost 6 bases, with 12 bases spanning the gap. The CDR3 sequence is 13 residues long. Germline values: CDR1 SGHRS, CDR2 YFSETQ. The CDR3 loop reads CASSSAGFDGYTF. The CDR3 coding sequence is TGCGCCAGCAGCTCGGCAGGGTTTGATGGCTACACCTTC.

This chain links TRBV5-1 with TRBJ2-4; 9 bases are a match to TRBD2. CDR3 length: 15 amino acids. CDR1 is SGHRS, CDR2 YFSETQ, per germline. V trimming: 2 bases; J trimming: 6 bases; junction bases outside the gene matches: 6. The CDR3 here is CASSLDLAGRNIQYF. DNA of the CDR3: TGCGCCAGCAGCTTAGATCTAGCGGGAAGAAACATTCAGTACTTC. Looking up the rest from reference TRBV5-1 and TRBJ2-4 gives the full variable domain: KAGVTQTPRYLIKTRGQQVTLSCSPISGHRSVSWYQQTPGQGLQFLFEYFSETQRNKGNFPGRFSGRQFSNSRSEMNVSTLELGDSALYLCASSLDLAGRNIQYFGAGTRLSVL.

This clonotype was detected many times. This chain joins TRBV5-6 and TRBJ2-7; 9 positions match TRBD1. The CDR3 sequence is 16 residues long. The V gene end was trimmed by 4 bases and the J gene end by 2 bases; junction bases not matched to a gene: 10. CDR1 and CDR2 from the germline V gene are SGHDT and YYEEEE. CDR3 loop: CASSMLTGGPPYEQYF. For the CDR3, the DNA is TGTGCCAGCAGCATGTTGACAGGGGGACCACCCTACGAGCAGTACTTC.